This section outlines one TCR beta chain sequence together with its context. The antigen is undetermined. The same CDR3 is also encoded by other DNA sequences in this sample. These data originate in a study of shared clonotypes between healthy human individuals. Study-level results: Larger estimated richness was generally recorded for naive subsets relative to memory subsets.

Selected positively for CCR7 and CD45RO-negative, naive CD8 cells excluded terminally differentiated effector memory CD45RA+ cells. Per germline, CDR1 SQVTM and CDR2 ANQGSEA. CDR3 length: 13 amino acids. The V end was cut by 1 base, the J end by 2 bases, with 9 bases between. Method: immunoSEQ multiplex PCR; TCRdb's copy keeps in-frame clones and lacks some. The sample gives around 2,000,000 clones, 85% to 95% of which show up once; around 1.7% is in the top ten. The receptor comes from a man younger than 35 in good health. Some clones in this sample may be carry-over from other donors' samples. This rearrangement joins TRBV29-1 to TRBJ2-7; either TRBD1 or TRBD2 may supply D (6 bases each). What was sequenced was naive CD8+ T cells from PBMCs. The CDR3 region is CSVEGGAPYEQYF. The DNA of the CDR3 is TGCAGCGTTGAAGGGGGGGCACCCTACGAGCAGTACTTC.